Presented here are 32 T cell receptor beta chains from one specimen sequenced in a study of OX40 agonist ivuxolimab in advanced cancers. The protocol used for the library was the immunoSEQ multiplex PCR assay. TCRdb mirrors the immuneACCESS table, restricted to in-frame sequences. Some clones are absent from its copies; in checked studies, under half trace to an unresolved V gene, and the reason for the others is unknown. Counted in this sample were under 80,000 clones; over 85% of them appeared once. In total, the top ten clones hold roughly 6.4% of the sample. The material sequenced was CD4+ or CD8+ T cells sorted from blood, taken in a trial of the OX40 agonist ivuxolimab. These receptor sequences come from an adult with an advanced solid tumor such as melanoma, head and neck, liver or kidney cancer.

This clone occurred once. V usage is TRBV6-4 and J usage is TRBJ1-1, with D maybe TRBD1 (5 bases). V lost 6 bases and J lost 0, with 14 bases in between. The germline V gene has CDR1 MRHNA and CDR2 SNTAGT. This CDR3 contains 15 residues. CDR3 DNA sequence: TGTGCCAGCAGGAACCCCGGGACGTTGAACACTGAAGCTTTCTTT. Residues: CASRNPGTLNTEAFF.

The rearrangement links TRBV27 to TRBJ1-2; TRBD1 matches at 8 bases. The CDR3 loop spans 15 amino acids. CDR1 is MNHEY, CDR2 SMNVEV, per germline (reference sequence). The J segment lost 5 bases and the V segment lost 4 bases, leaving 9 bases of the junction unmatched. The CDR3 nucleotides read TGTGCCAGCAGTTACCGTCGACAGGGGAGGTATGGCTACACCTTC. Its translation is CASSYRRQGRYGYTF.

The CDR3 nucleotides are TGTGCCAGCAGCTTAGAAGGTTTTTCCTATAATTCACCCCTCCACTTT. This sequence encodes CASSLEGFSYNSPLHF. The chain employs TRBV7-2 and TRBJ1-6; D unresolved. Per germline, CDR1 SGHTA and CDR2 FQGNSA. The germline V and J ends were trimmed by 1 base and 1 base, with 8 bases remaining between them. The CDR3 has 16 amino acids.

Here the CDR3 DNA reads TGCGCCAGCAGCTTGGATCGGTTAGTCAACTCTGGAAACACCATATATTTT. Translated, it gives CASSLDRLVNSGNTIYF. The rearrangement links TRBV5-1 to TRBJ1-3; D gene uncertain. The CDR3 is made up of 17 amino acids. V was trimmed by 0 bases and J by 0 bases, leaving 13 bases between them. Germline V gives CDR1 SGHRS, CDR2 YFSETQ.

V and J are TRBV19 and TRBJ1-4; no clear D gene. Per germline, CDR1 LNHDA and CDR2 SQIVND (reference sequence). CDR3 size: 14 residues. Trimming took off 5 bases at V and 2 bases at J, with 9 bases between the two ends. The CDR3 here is CASSYRGTNEKLFF. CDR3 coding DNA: TGTGCCAGTAGTTACCGTGGGACTAATGAAAAACTGTTTTTT. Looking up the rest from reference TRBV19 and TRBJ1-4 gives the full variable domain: DGGITQSPKYLFRKEGQNVTLSCEQNLNHDAMYWYRQDPGQGLRLIYYSQIVNDFQKGDIAEGYSVSREKKESFPLTVTSAQKNPTAFYLCASSYRGTNEKLFFGSGTQLSVL.

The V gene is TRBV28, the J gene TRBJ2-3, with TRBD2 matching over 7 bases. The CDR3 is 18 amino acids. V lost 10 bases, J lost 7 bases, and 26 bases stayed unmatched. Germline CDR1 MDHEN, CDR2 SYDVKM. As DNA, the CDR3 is TGTGCCACCCTTCCCCGGGGGGACGAAAATCCACCGCCCTATACGCAGTATTTT. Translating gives CATLPRGDENPPPYTQYF.

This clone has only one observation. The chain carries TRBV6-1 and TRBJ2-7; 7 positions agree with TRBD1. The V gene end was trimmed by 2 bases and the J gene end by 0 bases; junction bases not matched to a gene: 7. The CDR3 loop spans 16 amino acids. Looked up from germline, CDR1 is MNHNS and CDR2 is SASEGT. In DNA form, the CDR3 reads TGTGCCAGCAGTGAAAGGTCGGGACAGCACTCCTACGAGCAGTACTTC. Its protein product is CASSERSGQHSYEQYF.

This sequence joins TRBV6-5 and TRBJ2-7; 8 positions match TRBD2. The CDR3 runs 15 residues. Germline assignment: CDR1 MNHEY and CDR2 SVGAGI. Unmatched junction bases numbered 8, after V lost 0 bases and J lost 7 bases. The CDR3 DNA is TGTGCCAGCAGTTACTCATCGTCTAGCGGGCCAGAGCAGTACTTC. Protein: CASSYSSSSGPEQYF.

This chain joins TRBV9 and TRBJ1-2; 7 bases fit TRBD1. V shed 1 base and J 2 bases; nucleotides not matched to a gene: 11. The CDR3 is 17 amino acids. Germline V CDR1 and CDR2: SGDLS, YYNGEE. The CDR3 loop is CASSVPDRVDLNYGYTF. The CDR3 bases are TGTGCCAGCAGCGTACCAGACAGGGTAGATTTGAACTATGGCTACACCTTC.

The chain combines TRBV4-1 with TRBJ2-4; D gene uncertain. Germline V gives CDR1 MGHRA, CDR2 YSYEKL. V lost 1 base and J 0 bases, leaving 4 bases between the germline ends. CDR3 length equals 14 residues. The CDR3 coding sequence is TGCGCCAGCAGCCAAGGCCTAGCCAAAAACATTCAGTACTTC. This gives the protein CASSQGLAKNIQYF.

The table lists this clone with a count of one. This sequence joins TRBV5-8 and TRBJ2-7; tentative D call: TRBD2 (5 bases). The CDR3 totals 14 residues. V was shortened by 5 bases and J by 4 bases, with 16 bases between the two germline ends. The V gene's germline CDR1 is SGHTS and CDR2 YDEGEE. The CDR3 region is CASSSRQRNYEQYF. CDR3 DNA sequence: TGTGCCAGCAGTTCGCGCCAGCGGAATTACGAGCAGTACTTC.

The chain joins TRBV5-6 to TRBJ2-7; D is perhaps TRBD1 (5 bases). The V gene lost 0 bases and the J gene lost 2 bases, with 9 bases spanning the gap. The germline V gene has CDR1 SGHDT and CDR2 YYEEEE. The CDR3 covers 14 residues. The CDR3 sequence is CASSLGQQTYEQYF. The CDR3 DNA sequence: TGTGCCAGCAGCTTGGGACAGCAAACCTACGAGCAGTACTTC.

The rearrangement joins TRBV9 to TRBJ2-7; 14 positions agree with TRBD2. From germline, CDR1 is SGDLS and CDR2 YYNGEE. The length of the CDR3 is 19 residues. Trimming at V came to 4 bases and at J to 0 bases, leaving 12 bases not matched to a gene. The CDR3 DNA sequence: TGTGCCAGCAGCCCCAGTTCGGGGACTAGCGGGAGATACTCCTACGAGCAGTACTTC. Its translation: CASSPSSGTSGRYSYEQYF.

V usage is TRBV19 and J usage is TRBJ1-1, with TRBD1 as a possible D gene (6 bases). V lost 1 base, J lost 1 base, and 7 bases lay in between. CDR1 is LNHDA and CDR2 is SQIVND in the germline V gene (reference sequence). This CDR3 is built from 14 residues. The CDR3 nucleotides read TGTGCCAGTAGTATAGCGGGGGCGAACACTGAAGCTTTCTTT. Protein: CASSIAGANTEAFF.

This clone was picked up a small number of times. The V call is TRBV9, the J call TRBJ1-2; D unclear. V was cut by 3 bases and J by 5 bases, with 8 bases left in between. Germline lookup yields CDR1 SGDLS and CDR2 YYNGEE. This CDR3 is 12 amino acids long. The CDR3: CASSAVDYGYTF. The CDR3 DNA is TGTGCCAGCAGCGCCGTAGATTATGGCTACACCTTC.

CDR3 in DNA: TGTGCCAGCAGTTTAGGGTACAATCAGCCCCAGCATTTT. Translating gives CASSLGYNQPQHF. V usage is TRBV6-5 and J usage is TRBJ1-5; D gene ambiguous. Germline V gene data show CDR1 as MNHEY and CDR2 as SVGAGI. The V end was cut by 4 bases, the J end by 3 bases, with 7 bases between. The CDR3 runs to 13 residues.

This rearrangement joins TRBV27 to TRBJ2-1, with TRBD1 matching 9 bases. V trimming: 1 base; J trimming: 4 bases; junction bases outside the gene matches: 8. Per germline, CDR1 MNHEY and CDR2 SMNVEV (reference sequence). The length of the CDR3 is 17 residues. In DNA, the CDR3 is TGTGCCAGCAGTTTATTACAGGGGGCGCCGGGTTACAATGAGCAGTTCTTC. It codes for CASSLLQGAPGYNEQFF.

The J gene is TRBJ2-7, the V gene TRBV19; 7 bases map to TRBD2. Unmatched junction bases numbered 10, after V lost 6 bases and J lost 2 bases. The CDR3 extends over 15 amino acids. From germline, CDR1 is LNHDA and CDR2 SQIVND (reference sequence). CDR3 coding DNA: TGTGCCAGTAGATTAGACGGACTAGGGGCCTACGAGCAGTACTTC. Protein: CASRLDGLGAYEQYF.

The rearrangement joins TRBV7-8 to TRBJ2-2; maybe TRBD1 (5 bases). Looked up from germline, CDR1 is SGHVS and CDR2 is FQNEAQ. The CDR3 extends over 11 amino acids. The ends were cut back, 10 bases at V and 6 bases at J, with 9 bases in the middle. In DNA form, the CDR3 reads TGTGCCAAGGAACAGGCCGGGGAGCTGTTTTTT. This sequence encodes CAKEQAGELFF. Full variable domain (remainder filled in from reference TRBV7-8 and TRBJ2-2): GAGVSQSPRYKVAKRGQDVALRCDPISGHVSLFWYQQALGQGPEFLTYFQNEAQLDKSGLPSDRFFAERPEGSVSTLKIQRTQQEDSAVYLCAKEQAGELFFGEGSRLTVL.

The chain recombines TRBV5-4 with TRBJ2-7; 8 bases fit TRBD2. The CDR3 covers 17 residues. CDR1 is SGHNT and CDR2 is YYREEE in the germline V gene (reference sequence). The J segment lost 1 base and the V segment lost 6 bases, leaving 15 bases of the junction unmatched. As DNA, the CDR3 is TGTGCCAGCACCAACCCTATAACTAGCGGCGATTCCTACGAGCAGTACTTC. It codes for CASTNPITSGDSYEQYF.

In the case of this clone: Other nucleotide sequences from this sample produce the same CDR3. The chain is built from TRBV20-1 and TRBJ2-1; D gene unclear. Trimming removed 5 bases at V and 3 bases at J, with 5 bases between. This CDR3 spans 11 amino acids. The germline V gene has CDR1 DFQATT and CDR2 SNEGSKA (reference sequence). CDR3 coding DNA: TGCAGTGCTCCCATCTACAATGAGCAGTTCTTC. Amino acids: CSAPIYNEQFF.

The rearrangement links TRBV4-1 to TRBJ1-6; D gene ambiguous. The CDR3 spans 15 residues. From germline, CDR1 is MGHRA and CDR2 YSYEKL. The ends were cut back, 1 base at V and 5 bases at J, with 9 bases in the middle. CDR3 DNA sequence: TGCGCCAGCAGCCAAGGACGGGCGAATAATTCACCCCTCCACTTT. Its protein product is CASSQGRANNSPLHF.

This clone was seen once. CDR3 coding DNA: TGTGCCAGCAGCTTAGAAGCGGGAGGCTCCTACAATGAGCAGTTCTTC. As protein: CASSLEAGGSYNEQFF. This sequence joins TRBV7-8 and TRBJ2-1; TRBD2 aligns across 9 bases. Germline-derived CDR1 and CDR2 are SGHVS and FQNEAQ. This CDR3 has 16 amino acids. Trimming cost V 1 base and J 0 bases; bases outside gene matches: 1.

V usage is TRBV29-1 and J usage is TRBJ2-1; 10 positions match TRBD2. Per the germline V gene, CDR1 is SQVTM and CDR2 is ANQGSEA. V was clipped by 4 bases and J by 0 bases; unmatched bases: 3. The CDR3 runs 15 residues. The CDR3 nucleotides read TGCAGCGTTGCCCCTAGCGGGAGCTCCTACAATGAGCAGTTCTTC. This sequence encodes CSVAPSGSSYNEQFF.

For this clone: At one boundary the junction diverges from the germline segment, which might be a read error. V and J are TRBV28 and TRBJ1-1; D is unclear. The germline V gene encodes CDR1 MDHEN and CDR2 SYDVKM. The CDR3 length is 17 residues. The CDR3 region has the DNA TGTGCCAGCAGCTTATCTTTTTCGTGGGAGGAGAACACTGAAGCTTTCTTT. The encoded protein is CASSLSFSWEENTEAFF.

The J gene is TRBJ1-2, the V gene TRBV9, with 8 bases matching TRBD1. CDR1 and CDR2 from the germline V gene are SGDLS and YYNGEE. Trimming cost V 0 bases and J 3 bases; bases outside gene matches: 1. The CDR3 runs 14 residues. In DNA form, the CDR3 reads TGTGCCAGCAGCGTAGCAGGGGGCGACTATGGCTACACCTTC. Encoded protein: CASSVAGGDYGYTF.

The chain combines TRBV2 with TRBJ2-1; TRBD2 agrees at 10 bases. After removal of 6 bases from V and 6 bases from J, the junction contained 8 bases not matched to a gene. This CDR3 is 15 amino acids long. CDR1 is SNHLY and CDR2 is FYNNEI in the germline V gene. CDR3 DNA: TGTGCCAGCAGGGAGCGGGGGGGCTCTGGCAATGAGCAGTTCTTC. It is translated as CASRERGGSGNEQFF.

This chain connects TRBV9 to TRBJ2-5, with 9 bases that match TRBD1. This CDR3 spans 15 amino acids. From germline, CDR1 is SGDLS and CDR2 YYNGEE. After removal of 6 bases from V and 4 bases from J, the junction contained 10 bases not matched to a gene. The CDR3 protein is CASNKEQGALETQYF. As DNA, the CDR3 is TGTGCCAGCAACAAAGAACAGGGGGCGTTAGAGACCCAGTACTTC.

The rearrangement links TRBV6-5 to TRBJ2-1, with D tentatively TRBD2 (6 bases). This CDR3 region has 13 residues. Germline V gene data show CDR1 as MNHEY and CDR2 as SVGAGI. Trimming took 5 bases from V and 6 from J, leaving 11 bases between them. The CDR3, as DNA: TGTGCCAGCAGTCCTTATAGCGGCAATGAGCAGTTCTTC. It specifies CASSPYSGNEQFF.

DNA for the CDR3: TGTGCCAGCAGTTTAGTTTTTTGGGACGTAGGAGGGGAGACCCAGTACTTC. Residues: CASSLVFWDVGGETQYF. The rearrangement joins TRBV28 to TRBJ2-5; D might be TRBD2 (6 bases). This CDR3 region has 17 residues. Germline values: CDR1 MDHEN, CDR2 SYDVKM. The V gene lost 2 bases and the J gene lost 5 bases, with 21 bases spanning the gap.

This CDR3 reads CASIGLAGANEQFF. The CDR3 nucleotides are TGTGCCAGCATAGGATTAGCGGGAGCTAACGAGCAGTTCTTC. The V call is TRBV6-1, the J call TRBJ2-1, with 9 bases matching TRBD2. The CDR3 loop spans 14 amino acids. Germline trimming cut 7 bases from V and 10 bases from J; bases unmatched to any gene: 11. Germline values: CDR1 MNHNS, CDR2 SASEGT.

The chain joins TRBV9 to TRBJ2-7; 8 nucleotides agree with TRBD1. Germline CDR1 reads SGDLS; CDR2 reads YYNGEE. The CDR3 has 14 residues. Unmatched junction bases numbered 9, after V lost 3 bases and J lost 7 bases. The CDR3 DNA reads TGTGCCAGCAGCGCCCGGGACAGGAGAGAGGAGCAGTACTTC. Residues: CASSARDRREEQYF.